The present T cell receptor beta chain was sequenced within a study of blood T cell repertoires in COVID-19. Repertoires were generated with immunoSEQ multiplex PCR, while TCRdb's copy carries only in-frame clones and drops some. This table has 45,000 to 70,000 clones, approximately 91% appearing once. CDR1 and CDR2 (germline): LNHDA, SQIVND (reference sequence). The CDR3 contains 16 residues. The V and J ends lost 3 bases and 2 bases, in that order; junction bases with no gene match: 10. Sequencing was performed on peripheral blood. The rearrangement joins TRBV19 to TRBJ2-7, with 7 bases identical to TRBD1. This receptor was taken from a woman aged 55-69 years with active or convalescent COVID-19. The CDR3 nucleotides are TGTGCCAGTAGTATGGATCGTGGACAGGTACCCTACGAGCAGTACTTC. Translating it yields CASSMDRGQVPYEQYF.